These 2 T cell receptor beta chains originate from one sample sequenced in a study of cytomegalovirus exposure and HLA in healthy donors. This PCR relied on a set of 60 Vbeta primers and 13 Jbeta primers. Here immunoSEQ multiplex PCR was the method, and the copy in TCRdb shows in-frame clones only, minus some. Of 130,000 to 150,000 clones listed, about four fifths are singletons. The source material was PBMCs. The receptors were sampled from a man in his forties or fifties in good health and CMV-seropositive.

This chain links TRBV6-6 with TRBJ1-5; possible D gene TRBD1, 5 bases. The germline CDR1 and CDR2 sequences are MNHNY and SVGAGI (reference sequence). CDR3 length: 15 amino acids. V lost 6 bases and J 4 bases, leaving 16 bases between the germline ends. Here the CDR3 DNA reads TGTGCCAGCAGCCCCGTAGGGGTGTTAAATCAGCCCCAGCATTTT. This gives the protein CASSPVGVLNQPQHF.

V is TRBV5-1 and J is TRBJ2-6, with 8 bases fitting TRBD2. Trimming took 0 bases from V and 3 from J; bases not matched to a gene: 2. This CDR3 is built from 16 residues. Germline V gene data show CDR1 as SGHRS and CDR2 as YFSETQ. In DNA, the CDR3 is TGCGCCAGCAGCTTGGAGCGGGGGTTTGGGGCCAACGTCCTGACTTTC. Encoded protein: CASSLERGFGANVLTF.